The sequence of this T cell receptor (beta chain) was determined in a study of PD-L1 blockade in urothelial cancer (dated by TCRdb to the late 2010s). Study-level background: All patients started therapy around 2014 and received atezolizumab 1,200 mg intravenously every 3 weeks. Blood samples gave a median of about 130,000 T cells and approximately 80,000 unique TCRs, with a median clonality of roughly 0.08. Pretreatment tumor samples and matched peripheral blood, collected serially before and after atezolizumab treatment, underwent TCR sequencing. Progression-free survival longer than 6 months counted as durable clinical benefit, and TCR features were additionally tested against both progression-free and overall survival. The study was an exploratory multi-omic analysis of somatic, immune and clinical correlates of response to PD-L1 blockade with atezolizumab in urothelial cancer. An ECOG performance status of 0 or 1 was recorded for the patients, and 0 to 3 prior chemotherapy regimens had been received by the patients. Nine patients reached durable clinical benefit, while about 20 patients did not. About 85% of the 29 patients were males with bladder-origin urothelial cancer, and about 60% of the 29 reported a prior smoking history. Blood samples were analyzed 3 weeks after the start of treatment (second dose) and 6 weeks after the start of treatment. Pretreatment blood TCR-seq was available for 30 or so patients, at least one posttreatment blood collection was obtained for around 25 patients, and tumor TCR-seq was available for around 25 patients. In the same patients who had TCR sequencing, pretreatment tumors also underwent whole exome sequencing and RNA sequencing. The study at large found these results: Because the sample size was small (n of about 29) and many exploratory analyses were performed, the results are intended to be hypothesis-generating. Improved progression-free and overall survival was found to be associated with pretreatment peripheral blood TCR clonality below the median. Among patients with durable benefit, tumor-associated TCR clones showed greater expansion in peripheral blood 3 weeks after treatment started (n of about 20, p = 0.022).

Turning to this clone: Its antigen is unknown. Per-base quality was not reported, and no clone a single base away is much larger than it.

According to the study, the label for this sample's time point signals: peripheral blood 6 weeks after treatment start. The cohort comprised 25 to 35 patients with locally advanced or metastatic urothelial carcinoma treated at Memorial Sloan Kettering on a trial protocol. Peripheral blood mononuclear cells were collected pretreatment and during treatment, with between 1 and 8 total time points per patient. The Qiagen DNeasy Blood extraction kit was used to purify genomic DNA from total PBMCs and tumor samples. PBMCs were collected pretreatment and during treatment and were isolated and stored as previously described. Synthetic TCR analog templates were spiked into each PCR so that absolute template abundance could be estimated from read counts. Using the immunoSEQ assay, TCRbeta CDR3 regions were amplified from genomic DNA with bias-controlled V and J gene primers. Rearranged TCRbeta segments were sequenced at approximately 20X coverage. The study's own analysis went as follows. Clustering was used to correct sequencing errors, and CDR3s were annotated against IMGT to assign V, D and J genes. Out-of-frame and stop-codon sequences were excluded, and only productive TCRbeta rearrangements were used in downstream analyses. Clonality was computed as one minus Shannon entropy normalized by the log of the number of unique productive sequences. Clones differing between time points or between blood and tumor were identified by Fisher's exact test with Benjamini-Hochberg correction at adjusted p below 0.01. TCRdb took over this immuneACCESS table, retaining in-frame rearrangements with V and J assigned. Such tables are incomplete; in checked studies, under half of the missing clones stem from an unresolved V gene, and the remainder is unexplained. The V and J calls and clone size come from that table; D and trimming were worked out from the DNA. The sample yields roughly 120,000 clones; 80% to 90% were counted once. More than 1.5% of the sample is in the top ten clones.

The sample consisted of PBMCs, taken around atezolizumab (anti-PD-L1) treatment. This clonotype was obtained from a man between 60 and 75 years old with urothelial cancer.

The bases are TGCGCCAGCAGCTTAGGTCCAGGCCAAGAGACCCAGTACTTC. Its product reads: CASSLGPGQETQYF. The chain uses TRBV5-1 and TRBJ2-5, with no D gene named confidently. In the germline V gene, CDR1 corresponds to SGHRS and CDR2 to YFSETQ. The CDR3 starts with the cysteine, ends with the phenylalanine, and has 14 residues. The kept DNA is CDR3 alone, 42 bases in frame from the first base. V is shortened by 2 bases, J by 1 base, and the region joining them spans 9 bases. With all but the CDR3 taken from the reference TRBV5-1 and TRBJ2-5 genes, the full variable domain is: KAGVTQTPRYLIKTRGQQVTLSCSPISGHRSVSWYQQTPGQGLQFLFEYFSETQRNKGNFPGRFSGRQFSNSRSEMNVSTLELGDSALYLCASSLGPGQETQYFGPGTRLLVL.